The clone carrying this T cell receptor (beta chain) has ten or more counts. These data are taken from a study of human T cells and chemical hapten exposure. CDR1 and CDR2 from the germline V gene are SQVTM and ANQGSEA. V lost 4 bases and J lost 3, with 9 bases in between. This CDR3 is 13 amino acids long. Sample time point: pre-sensitization, week 0. As for treatment: therapeutic diphenylcyclopropenone sensitization with weekly scalp DPC. Unfractionated whole blood served as the source for total RNA extraction. One entry per CDR3 protein, called by TCRdb with MiXCR from the RACE reads. The data contain some 36,000 distinct CDR3 sequences, 9% to 12% of them singletons.

The material was whole blood, obtained in connection with sensitization to the hapten diphenylcyclopropenone (DPC). The chain carries TRBV29-1 and TRBJ2-2; D is possibly TRBD1 (5 bases). The TCR comes from a man between 50 and 59 years old with alopecia areata. Some clones in this sample may be carry-over from other donors' samples. CDR3 region: CSVVRQYTGELFF. The CDR3 DNA reads TGCAGCGTTGTAAGACAGTACACCGGGGAGCTGTTTTTT.